This T cell receptor beta chain is drawn from a study of shared clonotypes between healthy human individuals. Study information: There were three CD4 naive, three CD4 memory, two CD8 naive and one CD8 memory plates per donor.

J lost 5 bases, V lost 4 bases, and 1 base had no gene match. The CDR3 is 13 amino acids. CDR1 MGHDK and CDR2 SYGVNS come from the germline V gene. Note on this clone: What it binds is not known. In the same sample, other DNA sequences code for this CDR3.

Clones were sequenced by immunoSEQ multiplex PCR, and TCRdb holds only the in-frame ones, with some missing. There are over 950,000 clones in the sample; 77% occur only once, and 0.89% lies in the top ten. Overall study findings and caveats: Donor scarcity curtailed the genetic and exposure-history diversity represented herein.

J is TRBJ2-5 and V is TRBV25-1, with 10 bases matching TRBD2. Sequences were obtained from memory CD4+ T cells from PBMCs. As to subset: CD45RA-negative fraction. This clonotype was obtained from a man aged 18-30 years in good health. Some clones in this sample may be carry-over from other donors' samples. CDR3 bases: TGTGCCAGCAGTGGTAGCGGGAGGGAGACCCAGTACTTC. Protein sequence: CASSGSGRETQYF.